The rows below give T cell receptor beta chains drawn from one sample of a study of blood T cells in healthy people across ages. TCRdb re-called the 5' RACE reads with MiXCR, one entry per CDR3 protein. The sample includes some 560,000 distinct CDR3 sequences, about 25% of them seen just once. This sample also appeared in a second study, on T cells of mothers and their children.

Sequencing was performed on blood. The receptor set was obtained from a boy younger than 10 in good health. CDR3s include the opening cysteine and the closing phenylalanine or tryptophan. Each record gives: D gene, J gene, V gene, clone size, CDR3 protein, CDR3 DNA. D genes are given only for firm matches. Size is stated for part of the rows, as once, few or many counts, or as a class when the clone is expanded.

d_call: NA
j_call: TRBJ2-2
v_call: TRBV30
clone_size: NA
cdr3_aa: CAWRLTGIDGELFF
cdr3_nt: TGTGCCTGGAGATTAACAGGGATCGACGGGGAGCTGTTTTTT

d_call: TRBD2
j_call: TRBJ2-3
v_call: TRBV11-2
clone_size: once
cdr3_aa: CASSLGAGEDTQYF
cdr3_nt: TGTGCCAGCAGCTTAGGAGCGGGGGAAGATACGCAGTATTTT

d_call: TRBD2
j_call: TRBJ2-3
v_call: TRBV24-1
clone_size: NA
cdr3_aa: CATSDSQLAGVLTDTQYF
cdr3_nt: TGTGCCACCAGTGATTCTCAACTAGCGGGAGTTCTGACAGATACGCAGTATTTT

d_call: NA
j_call: TRBJ2-1
v_call: TRBV15
clone_size: NA
cdr3_aa: CATSSGPDEQFF
cdr3_nt: TGTGCCACCAGCAGTGGGCCGGATGAGCAGTTCTTC

d_call: TRBD1
j_call: TRBJ2-7
v_call: TRBV5-5
clone_size: NA
cdr3_aa: CASSLARTGVYEQYF
cdr3_nt: TGTGCCAGCAGCTTGGCTAGGACAGGGGTCTACGAGCAGTACTTC

d_call: NA
j_call: TRBJ2-3
v_call: TRBV5-1
clone_size: NA
cdr3_aa: CASSLDFTGPPTTDTQYF
cdr3_nt: TGCGCCAGCAGCTTGGATTTTACTGGCCCCCCGACCACAGATACGCAGTATTTT

d_call: TRBD2
j_call: TRBJ2-7
v_call: TRBV13
clone_size: NA
cdr3_aa: CASSVTSGASYEQYF
cdr3_nt: TGTGCCAGCAGCGTCACTAGCGGGGCCTCCTACGAGCAGTACTTC

d_call: TRBD2
j_call: TRBJ2-7
v_call: TRBV5-1
clone_size: few
cdr3_aa: CASSLSLAGSYEQYF
cdr3_nt: TGCGCCAGCAGCTTGTCTCTAGCGGGGAGCTACGAGCAGTACTTC

d_call: NA
j_call: TRBJ2-1
v_call: TRBV7-9
clone_size: many
cdr3_aa: CASSSANEQFF
cdr3_nt: TGTGCCAGCAGCTCCGCGAATGAGCAGTTCTTC

d_call: NA
j_call: TRBJ1-5
v_call: TRBV7-9
clone_size: few
cdr3_aa: CASSLGRANQPQHF
cdr3_nt: TGTGCCAGCAGCTTGGGCAGGGCCAATCAGCCCCAGCATTTT

d_call: NA
j_call: TRBJ2-7
v_call: TRBV29-1
clone_size: once
cdr3_aa: CSVVQAREEQYF
cdr3_nt: TGCAGCGTTGTTCAAGCCAGGGAAGAGCAGTACTTC

d_call: TRBD2
j_call: TRBJ2-1
v_call: TRBV3-1
clone_size: few
cdr3_aa: CASSQDPPTASGRTGNNEQFF
cdr3_nt: TGTGCCAGCAGCCAAGATCCCCCTACGGCTAGCGGGAGGACGGGAAACAATGAGCAGTTCTTC

d_call: NA
j_call: TRBJ1-3
v_call: TRBV12-3/TRBV12-4
clone_size: NA
cdr3_aa: CASATGPGNTIYF
cdr3_nt: TGTGCCAGTGCGACGGGCCCTGGAAACACCATATATTTT

d_call: NA
j_call: TRBJ2-5
v_call: TRBV21-1
clone_size: few
cdr3_aa: CASLGTVQETQYF
cdr3_nt: TGTGCCAGCTTAGGAACAGTCCAAGAGACCCAGTACTTC

d_call: TRBD1
j_call: TRBJ2-6
v_call: TRBV6-6
clone_size: once
cdr3_aa: CASGYRGSSGANVLTF
cdr3_nt: TGTGCCAGCGGTTACAGGGGCAGCTCTGGGGCCAACGTCCTGACTTTC

d_call: NA
j_call: TRBJ2-3
v_call: TRBV3-1
clone_size: once
cdr3_aa: CASSQGTPSTDTQYF
cdr3_nt: TGTGCCAGCAGCCAAGGGACACCAAGCACAGATACGCAGTATTTT

d_call: NA
j_call: TRBJ2-3
v_call: TRBV29-1
clone_size: NA
cdr3_aa: CSVGGGSFSSDTQYF
cdr3_nt: TGCAGCGTTGGAGGAGGCAGCTTCTCGTCAGATACGCAGTATTTT

d_call: TRBD1
j_call: TRBJ1-5
v_call: TRBV9
clone_size: NA
cdr3_aa: CASSSDRDGQPQHF
cdr3_nt: TGTGCCAGCAGCTCAGACAGGGACGGTCAGCCCCAGCATTTT

d_call: TRBD2
j_call: TRBJ2-3
v_call: TRBV3-1
clone_size: NA
cdr3_aa: CASSHYERELTDTQYF
cdr3_nt: TGTGCCAGCAGCCATTATGAGCGGGAGCTGACAGATACGCAGTATTTT

d_call: NA
j_call: TRBJ1-2
v_call: TRBV29-1
clone_size: few
cdr3_aa: CSVVAGRQPYYTF
cdr3_nt: TGCAGCGTTGTTGCCGGTAGGCAACCGTACTACACCTTC

d_call: NA
j_call: TRBJ2-5
v_call: TRBV3-1
clone_size: NA
cdr3_aa: CASSSEGGPQETQYF
cdr3_nt: TGTGCCAGCAGCTCAGAGGGGGGCCCGCAAGAGACCCAGTACTTC

d_call: NA
j_call: TRBJ1-1
v_call: TRBV7-8
clone_size: few
cdr3_aa: CASSSYTGSINTEAFF
cdr3_nt: TGTGCCAGCAGCTCATACACAGGGTCGATAAACACTGAAGCTTTCTTT

d_call: NA
j_call: TRBJ2-3
v_call: TRBV20-1
clone_size: few
cdr3_aa: CSASFADTQYF
cdr3_nt: TGCAGTGCTTCCTTCGCGGATACGCAGTATTTT

d_call: NA
j_call: TRBJ2-2
v_call: TRBV12-5
clone_size: few
cdr3_aa: CASGTWELFF
cdr3_nt: TGTGCTAGTGGGACATGGGAGCTGTTTTTT

d_call: NA
j_call: TRBJ2-2
v_call: TRBV20-1
clone_size: NA
cdr3_aa: CSASGLDTPKRNTGELSF
cdr3_nt: TGCAGTGCGTCCGGCCTGGACACCCCGAAGCGAAACACCGGGGAGCTGTCTTTT

d_call: TRBD2
j_call: TRBJ2-1
v_call: TRBV20-1
clone_size: NA
cdr3_aa: CSARAGTSGTNEQFF
cdr3_nt: TGCAGTGCTAGAGCGGGGACTAGCGGGACCAATGAGCAGTTCTTC

d_call: NA
j_call: TRBJ2-7
v_call: TRBV27
clone_size: few
cdr3_aa: CASSFSAGGEYEQYF
cdr3_nt: TGTGCCAGCAGTTTTTCGGCTGGGGGCGAGTACGAGCAGTACTTC

d_call: NA
j_call: TRBJ1-4
v_call: TRBV12-3/TRBV12-4
clone_size: NA
cdr3_aa: CASSSGQRLFF
cdr3_nt: TGTGCCAGCAGCAGCGGACAACGGCTGTTTTTT

d_call: NA
j_call: TRBJ1-1
v_call: TRBV11-2
clone_size: NA
cdr3_aa: CASSVTRNTEAFF
cdr3_nt: TGTGCCAGCAGCGTTACCCGGAACACTGAAGCTTTCTTT

d_call: NA
j_call: TRBJ2-7
v_call: TRBV20-1
clone_size: NA
cdr3_aa: CSARDLRDPNEQYF
cdr3_nt: TGCAGTGCTAGAGATCTACGGGACCCCAACGAGCAGTACTTC

d_call: TRBD1
j_call: TRBJ2-1
v_call: TRBV20-1
clone_size: few
cdr3_aa: CSASGTGDEQFF
cdr3_nt: TGCAGTGCTAGCGGGACAGGGGATGAGCAGTTCTTC

d_call: NA
j_call: TRBJ2-2
v_call: TRBV5-1
clone_size: few
cdr3_aa: CASSHRTTGELFF
cdr3_nt: TGCGCCAGCAGCCATCGTACCACCGGGGAGCTGTTTTTT

d_call: NA
j_call: TRBJ2-1
v_call: TRBV5-6
clone_size: few
cdr3_aa: CASSLGSALGNEQFF
cdr3_nt: TGTGCCAGCAGCTTAGGTAGCGCCCTGGGCAATGAGCAGTTCTTC

d_call: NA
j_call: TRBJ1-4
v_call: TRBV6-5
clone_size: NA
cdr3_aa: CASSYRGAREKLFF
cdr3_nt: TGTGCCAGCAGTTACCGGGGGGCGCGGGAAAAACTGTTTTTT

d_call: TRBD2
j_call: TRBJ2-5
v_call: TRBV7-8
clone_size: NA
cdr3_aa: CASSPTSGRRETQYF
cdr3_nt: TGTGCCAGCAGCCCGACTAGCGGGAGGCGAGAGACCCAGTACTTC

d_call: NA
j_call: TRBJ2-7
v_call: TRBV27
clone_size: NA
cdr3_aa: CASSLSNRAHEQYF
cdr3_nt: TGTGCCAGCAGTTTATCGAACAGGGCCCACGAGCAGTACTTC

d_call: NA
j_call: TRBJ2-5
v_call: TRBV12-3/TRBV12-4
clone_size: NA
cdr3_aa: CASSPPGGRQETQYF
cdr3_nt: TGTGCCAGCAGTCCCCCCGGGGGACGGCAAGAGACCCAGTACTTC

d_call: TRBD2
j_call: TRBJ2-5
v_call: TRBV5-1
clone_size: NA
cdr3_aa: CASSLAASGGEETQYF
cdr3_nt: TGCGCCAGCAGCTTGGCGGCTAGCGGGGGAGAAGAGACCCAGTACTTC

d_call: NA
j_call: TRBJ2-1
v_call: TRBV4-3
clone_size: few
cdr3_aa: CASSQVPRTNNEQFF
cdr3_nt: TGCGCCAGCAGCCAAGTTCCCCGGACCAACAATGAGCAGTTCTTC

d_call: NA
j_call: TRBJ2-6
v_call: TRBV27
clone_size: NA
cdr3_aa: CASSLSIVGSRANVLTF
cdr3_nt: TGTGCCAGCAGTTTATCGATCGTGGGGTCTAGGGCCAACGTCCTGACTTTC

d_call: TRBD2
j_call: TRBJ2-1
v_call: TRBV10-3
clone_size: NA
cdr3_aa: CAIRDSGSSYNEQFF
cdr3_nt: TGTGCCATCAGAGATAGCGGGAGCTCCTACAATGAGCAGTTCTTC

d_call: NA
j_call: TRBJ2-1
v_call: TRBV7-9
clone_size: NA
cdr3_aa: CASSPSRDHSYNEQFF
cdr3_nt: TGTGCCAGCAGCCCCTCACGAGACCACTCCTACAATGAGCAGTTCTTC

d_call: NA
j_call: TRBJ2-5
v_call: TRBV25-1
clone_size: NA
cdr3_aa: CASSDPGKRQETQYF
cdr3_nt: TGTGCCAGCAGTGACCCCGGAAAGCGGCAAGAGACCCAGTACTTC

d_call: NA
j_call: TRBJ2-1
v_call: TRBV20-1
clone_size: NA
cdr3_aa: CSARQMEEQFF
cdr3_nt: TGCAGTGCTAGACAAATGGAGGAGCAGTTCTTC

d_call: NA
j_call: TRBJ2-2
v_call: TRBV14
clone_size: NA
cdr3_aa: CASSQVQTTGELFF
cdr3_nt: TGTGCCAGCAGCCAGGTCCAGACAACCGGGGAGCTGTTTTTT

d_call: NA
j_call: TRBJ2-7
v_call: TRBV6-1
clone_size: NA
cdr3_aa: CASRLGGLDDYEQYF
cdr3_nt: TGTGCCAGCAGGCTCGGGGGGCTGGACGATTACGAGCAGTACTTC

d_call: NA
j_call: TRBJ1-1
v_call: TRBV20-1
clone_size: NA
cdr3_aa: CSARDILEAFF
cdr3_nt: TGCAGTGCTCGGGACATTTTGGAAGCTTTCTTT

d_call: TRBD1
j_call: TRBJ2-3
v_call: TRBV9
clone_size: NA
cdr3_aa: CASSQRTGRTDTQYF
cdr3_nt: TGTGCCAGCAGCCAACGGACAGGGCGCACAGATACGCAGTATTTT

d_call: TRBD2
j_call: TRBJ2-2
v_call: TRBV7-4
clone_size: NA
cdr3_aa: CASSLRGATGELFF
cdr3_nt: TGTGCCAGCAGCTTGCGGGGGGCCACCGGGGAGCTGTTTTTT

d_call: NA
j_call: TRBJ2-7
v_call: TRBV15
clone_size: NA
cdr3_aa: CATSRDSFYEQYF
cdr3_nt: TGTGCCACCAGCAGAGATTCCTTTTACGAGCAGTACTTC

d_call: NA
j_call: TRBJ1-1
v_call: TRBV7-3
clone_size: NA
cdr3_aa: CASSLILNTEAFF
cdr3_nt: TGTGCCAGCAGCTTAATTCTGAACACTGAAGCTTTCTTT

d_call: NA
j_call: TRBJ2-5
v_call: TRBV7-8
clone_size: few
cdr3_aa: CASSPPPGDPSQETQYF
cdr3_nt: TGTGCCAGCAGCCCCCCCCCGGGGGATCCGTCCCAAGAGACCCAGTACTTC

d_call: NA
j_call: TRBJ2-5
v_call: TRBV20-1
clone_size: many
cdr3_aa: CSARGEQETQYF
cdr3_nt: TGCAGTGCTAGGGGAGAGCAAGAGACCCAGTACTTC

d_call: NA
j_call: TRBJ2-5
v_call: TRBV6-5
clone_size: NA
cdr3_aa: CATQDRQETQYF
cdr3_nt: TGTGCCACCCAGGACAGACAAGAGACCCAGTACTTC